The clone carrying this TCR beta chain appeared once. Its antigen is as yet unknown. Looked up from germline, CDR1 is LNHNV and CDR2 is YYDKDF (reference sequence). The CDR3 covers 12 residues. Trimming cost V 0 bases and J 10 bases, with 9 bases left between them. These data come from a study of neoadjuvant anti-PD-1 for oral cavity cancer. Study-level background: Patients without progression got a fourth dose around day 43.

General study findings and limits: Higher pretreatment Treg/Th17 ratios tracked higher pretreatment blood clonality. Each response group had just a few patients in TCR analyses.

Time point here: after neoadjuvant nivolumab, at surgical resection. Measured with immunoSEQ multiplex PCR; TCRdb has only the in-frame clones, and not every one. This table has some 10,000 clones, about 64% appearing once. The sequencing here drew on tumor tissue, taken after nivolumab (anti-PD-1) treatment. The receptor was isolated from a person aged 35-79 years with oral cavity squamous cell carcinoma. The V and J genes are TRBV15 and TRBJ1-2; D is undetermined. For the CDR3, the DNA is TGTGCCACCAGCAGAGATCTTGGTTACTACACCTTC. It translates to CATSRDLGYYTF.